Below are 23 T cell receptor beta chains sequenced from a single sample in a study of OX40 agonist ivuxolimab in advanced cancers. Sequencing was performed with immunoSEQ multiplex PCR; in TCRdb, only in-frame clones are kept and a portion is missing. The sample has 78,000 or so clones, roughly 86% seen once; the top ten hold under 0.9%. The sequenced sample was CD4+ or CD8+ T cells sorted from blood, obtained in a trial of the OX40 agonist ivuxolimab. The receptor set was obtained from an adult with an advanced solid tumor such as melanoma, head and neck, liver or kidney cancer.

CDR3 DNA sequence: TGTGCCAGCAGCGCCCGGACTGGGTCTGAAAAACTGTTTTTT. It translates to CASSARTGSEKLFF. This chain connects TRBV9 to TRBJ1-4; D unclear. The V end lost 3 bases, the J end lost 7 bases, and 13 bases lay between the germline ends. The V gene's germline CDR1 is SGDLS and CDR2 YYNGEE. The length of the CDR3 is 14 residues. The variable domain in full, completed from reference TRBV9 and TRBJ1-4, reads DSGVTQTPKHLITATGQRVTLRCSPRSGDLSVYWYQQSLDQGLQFLIQYYNGEERAKGNILERFSAQQFPDLHSELNLSSLELGDSALYFCASSARTGSEKLFFGSGTQLSVL.

The chain has TRBV5-8 and TRBJ1-1; D unresolved. Trimming took 1 base from V and 7 from J, leaving 8 bases between them. The germline V gene has CDR1 SGHTS and CDR2 YDEGEE. This CDR3 region has 12 residues. Written as DNA, the CDR3 is TGTGCCAGCAGCTTGATCCGGGATGAAGCTTTCTTT. Translated: CASSLIRDEAFF.

This clone has just one count. The rearrangement joins TRBV10-3 to TRBJ1-3; TRBD1 matches at 9 bases. CDR1 ENHRY and CDR2 SYGVKD come from the germline V gene. The CDR3 covers 15 residues. The V segment lost 10 bases and the J segment 2 bases; nucleotides outside the gene matches: 9. Here the CDR3 reads CATAPGTGTGNTIYF. Here the CDR3 DNA reads TGTGCCACCGCACCCGGGACAGGGACTGGAAACACCATATATTTT.

The rearrangement joins TRBV27 to TRBJ1-5; tentative D call: TRBD1 (6 bases). Trimming pared 3 bases from V and 1 base from J, leaving 10 bases between. CDR1 is MNHEY, CDR2 SMNVEV, per germline (reference sequence). The CDR3 runs to 15 residues. CDR3 bases: TGTGCCAGCAGTTTCCACGGACAGAGCAATCAGCCCCAGCATTTT. Encoded protein: CASSFHGQSNQPQHF.

This chain joins TRBV28 and TRBJ1-2, with 8 bases matching TRBD1. CDR1 is MDHEN and CDR2 is SYDVKM in the germline V gene. CDR3 size: 15 residues. Trimming cost V 4 bases and J 4 bases; bases outside gene matches: 8. The CDR3 bases are TGTGCCAGCAGTTCCCCAGGGGGCGCATTCTATGGCTACACCTTC. It yields the protein CASSSPGGAFYGYTF.

This clone was recorded only once. Mismatch with germline at one junction end may stem from a read error. CDR3 nucleotide sequence: TGTGCCAACAGTCCGAGGGGAGGAACTGAAGCTTTCTTT. Protein sequence: CANSPRGGTEAFF. J is TRBJ1-1 and V is TRBV6-6; D is perhaps TRBD1 (5 bases). This CDR3 region has 13 residues. The germline CDR1 and CDR2 sequences are MNHNY and SVGAGI (reference sequence).

The V gene is TRBV29-1, the J gene TRBJ2-7, with 7 bases fitting TRBD1. CDR1 SQVTM and CDR2 ANQGSEA come from the germline V gene. The CDR3 runs to 13 residues. V lost 6 bases and J lost 6; bases outside the gene matches: 11. The CDR3 nucleotides read TGCAGCGTACGACAGGGCCCCACCGGCGAGCAGTACTTC. It is translated as CSVRQGPTGEQYF.

V usage is TRBV5-4 and J usage is TRBJ2-1, with a weak D call TRBD2 (6 bases). V dropped 4 bases and J dropped 7 bases, with 9 bases sitting between them. CDR1 and CDR2 from the germline V gene are SGHNT and YYREEE (reference sequence). The CDR3 is made up of 12 amino acids. CDR3 amino acids: CASSGGTNEQFF. In DNA, the CDR3 is TGTGCCAGCAGCGGGGGGACTAATGAGCAGTTCTTC.

This chain connects TRBV6-5 to TRBJ2-1; 10 positions agree with TRBD2. Unmatched junction bases numbered 3, after V lost 0 bases and J lost 7 bases. The CDR3 runs to 15 residues. Germline lookup yields CDR1 MNHEY and CDR2 SVGAGI. The CDR3, as DNA: TGTGCCAGCAGTTACTCTAGCGGGAGGAGGAATGAGCAGTTCTTC. Its translation: CASSYSSGRRNEQFF.

The chain employs TRBV28 and TRBJ2-7, with D possibly being TRBD2 (5 bases). V shed 6 bases and J shed 0 bases, with 12 bases lying between them. The CDR3 runs 14 residues. CDR1 is MDHEN, CDR2 SYDVKM, per germline. The CDR3 DNA sequence: TGTGCCAGCAGGACGGGATTGCACTCCTACGAGCAGTACTTC. Its translation: CASRTGLHSYEQYF.

The chain uses TRBV5-6 and TRBJ1-1; TRBD1 might be the D (5 bases). In germline, CDR1 is SGHDT, CDR2 YYEEEE. The CDR3 sequence is 14 residues long. V was pared by 4 bases and J by 1 base, with 11 bases between. CDR3 bases: TGTGCCAGCAGCGAGGTCGGGGGGAACACTGAAGCTTTCTTT. It specifies CASSEVGGNTEAFF.

The V call is TRBV27, the J call TRBJ2-3, with a weak D call TRBD2 (7 bases). Germline lookup yields CDR1 MNHEY and CDR2 SMNVEV (reference sequence). The CDR3 loop spans 16 amino acids. Trimming took 6 bases from V and 2 from J, leaving 18 bases between them. This chain's CDR3 is CASSPGEGDPTDTQYF. The CDR3, as DNA: TGTGCCAGCAGCCCCGGGGAGGGGGACCCCACAGATACGCAGTATTTT.

The chain couples TRBV19 to TRBJ2-5, with D possibly TRBD1 on 5 matching bases. V lost 7 bases and J lost 5, with 14 bases in between. The CDR3 totals 13 residues. Germline CDR1 reads LNHDA; CDR2 reads SQIVND (reference sequence). The CDR3 protein is CASKALGAETQYF. The CDR3, as DNA: TGTGCCAGTAAGGCTCTAGGGGCGGAGACCCAGTACTTC.

V and J are TRBV28 and TRBJ2-7; perhaps TRBD1 as D (7 bases). CDR1 and CDR2 (germline): MDHEN, SYDVKM. Trimming took 4 bases from V and 6 from J, leaving 22 bases between them. The CDR3 is 16 amino acids. CDR3 region: CASSSSTGEAGGEQYF. The CDR3 DNA is TGTGCCAGCAGTTCCTCAACAGGGGAGGCCGGAGGCGAGCAGTACTTC.

The V and J genes are TRBV28 and TRBJ1-5, with 7 bases that match TRBD1. The CDR3 contains 15 residues. CDR1 is MDHEN and CDR2 is SYDVKM in the germline V gene. Germline trimming cut 5 bases from V and 2 bases from J; bases unmatched to any gene: 6. CDR3 protein: CASSEGGTRNQPQHF. The CDR3 coding sequence is TGTGCCAGCAGTGAAGGGGGCACACGCAATCAGCCCCAGCATTTT. Based on the CDR3 plus reference TRBV28 and TRBJ1-5, the full variable domain is DVKVTQSSRYLVKRTGEKVFLECVQDMDHENMFWYRQDPGLGLRLIYFSYDVKMKEKGDIPEGYSVSREKKERFSLILESASTNQTSMYLCASSEGGTRNQPQHFGDGTRLSIL.

In this sample, this clone turned up a few times. The CDR3 DNA follows: TGTGCCAGCAACGGACAAGCGAACACTGAAGCTTTCTTT. This gives the protein CASNGQANTEAFF. The chain recombines TRBV11-2 with TRBJ1-1, with TRBD1 as a possible D gene (5 bases). V gave up 7 bases and J gave up 1 base, with 10 bases separating them. Germline CDR1 SGHAT, CDR2 FQNNGV. This CDR3 has 13 amino acids.

This sequence joins TRBV30 and TRBJ2-7; D may be TRBD1 (5 bases). CDR3 length equals 14 residues. V was clipped by 2 bases and J by 5 bases, with 16 bases between them. CDR1 and CDR2 from the germline V gene are GTSNPN and SVGIG (reference sequence). The CDR3 sequence is CAWSQTETYDEQYF. CDR3 DNA sequence: TGTGCCTGGAGTCAGACAGAAACCTACGACGAGCAGTACTTC.

DNA of the CDR3: TGTGCCAGCAGTTACTCGAACAGGGTCGATACGCAGTATTTT. It translates to CASSYSNRVDTQYF. The chain joins TRBV6-5 to TRBJ2-3, with D possibly TRBD1 on 6 matching bases. The V gene lost 0 bases and the J gene lost 6 bases, with 10 bases spanning the gap. Germline V gives CDR1 MNHEY, CDR2 SVGAGI. This CDR3 spans 14 amino acids.

The chain combines TRBV30 with TRBJ2-5; D ambiguous. CDR3 length equals 12 residues. From germline, CDR1 is GTSNPN and CDR2 SVGIG (reference sequence). V was shortened by 0 bases and J by 7 bases, with 9 bases between the two germline ends. The CDR3 DNA reads TGTGCCTGGAGTGTACTCCGGCTGACCCAGTACTTC. Its translation: CAWSVLRLTQYF.

A remark on this clone: Within the sample, other DNA sequences also encode this same CDR3. The chain couples TRBV19 to TRBJ2-7; TRBD2 matches 11 bases. The CDR3 spans 14 residues. The ends lost 7 bases at V and 0 bases at J; junction bases unmatched: 2. Per the germline V gene, CDR1 is LNHDA and CDR2 is SQIVND (reference sequence). Here the CDR3 DNA reads TGTGCCAGTAAAACTAGCGGGAGCTCCTACGAGCAGTACTTC. This encodes CASKTSGSSYEQYF.

The V and J genes are TRBV7-9 and TRBJ2-2; TRBD2 agrees at 11 bases. Germline V CDR1 and CDR2: SEHNR, FQNEAQ (reference sequence). V trimming: 5 bases; J trimming: 2 bases; junction bases outside the gene matches: 4. The CDR3 contains 16 residues. Written as DNA, the CDR3 is TGTGCCAGCAGCGAAAGACTAGCGGGAAACACCGGGGAGCTGTTTTTT. Translated: CASSERLAGNTGELFF.

The chain combines TRBV6-5 with TRBJ2-5, with 10 bases aligning to TRBD1. Near its end, the DNA agrees better with TRBJ2-7, so the J call may be wrong. The germline V gene has CDR1 MNHEY and CDR2 SVGAGI. This CDR3 is 15 amino acids long. The CDR3 sequence is CASSKDRGAFYEQYF. CDR3 DNA: TGTGCCAGCAGCAAGGACAGGGGGGCTTTCTACGAGCAGTACTTC.

A note on this clone: The same CDR3 can be traced to other DNA sequences in this sample. The rearrangement uses TRBV30 and TRBJ1-2; D uncertain. Germline CDR1 is GTSNPN and CDR2 is SVGIG (reference sequence). The CDR3 is 13 amino acids. Trimming removed 0 bases at V and 4 bases at J, with 9 bases between. CDR3 protein: CAWSVLGSYGYTF. CDR3 sequence (DNA): TGTGCCTGGAGTGTACTGGGGTCCTATGGCTACACCTTC.